The 2 T cell receptor beta chains below were found in one sample sequenced in a study of radiation and T cells in renal cell carcinoma. Clones were read by immunoSEQ multiplex PCR, and TCRdb kept only the in-frame ones, dropping some. Altogether 95,000 or so clones are present, 75% to 90% being singletons, with the ten largest covering over 6%. This sample's time point: baseline pretreatment blood. This sample's treatment: 15 Gy SBRT to primary tumor, nephrectomy 4 weeks later. Source: blood, taken from a patient whose treatment included radiotherapy and nephrectomy. These receptors all stem from a man aged 50 or older with renal cell carcinoma.

This clone ranks as medium-sized. V and J are TRBV5-4 and TRBJ2-1; 7 nucleotides agree with TRBD2. CDR3 length equals 16 residues. CDR1 and CDR2 from the germline V gene are SGHNT and YYREEE (reference sequence). Trimming at V came to 6 bases and at J to 4 bases, leaving 13 bases not matched to a gene. CDR3 in amino acids: CASTSATGGLYNEQFF. The CDR3 region has the DNA TGTGCCAGCACCTCCGCAACGGGAGGACTATACAATGAGCAGTTCTTC.

The gene calls are TRBV30 and TRBJ1-2; D is perhaps TRBD1 (6 bases). The CDR3 is 14 residues long. CDR1 is GTSNPN, CDR2 SVGIG, per germline (reference sequence). V lost 0 bases and J lost 4, with 12 bases in between. CDR3 loop: CAWSVAGVGYGYTF. The CDR3 nucleotides read TGTGCCTGGAGTGTAGCAGGGGTAGGCTATGGCTACACCTTC. Full variable domain (rest looked up from reference TRBV30 and TRBJ1-2): SQTIHQWPATLVQPVGSPLSLECTVEGTSNPNLYWYRQAAGRGLQLLFYSVGIGQISSEVPQNLSASRPQDRQFILSSKKLLLSDSGFYLCAWSVAGVGYGYTFGSGTRLTVV.